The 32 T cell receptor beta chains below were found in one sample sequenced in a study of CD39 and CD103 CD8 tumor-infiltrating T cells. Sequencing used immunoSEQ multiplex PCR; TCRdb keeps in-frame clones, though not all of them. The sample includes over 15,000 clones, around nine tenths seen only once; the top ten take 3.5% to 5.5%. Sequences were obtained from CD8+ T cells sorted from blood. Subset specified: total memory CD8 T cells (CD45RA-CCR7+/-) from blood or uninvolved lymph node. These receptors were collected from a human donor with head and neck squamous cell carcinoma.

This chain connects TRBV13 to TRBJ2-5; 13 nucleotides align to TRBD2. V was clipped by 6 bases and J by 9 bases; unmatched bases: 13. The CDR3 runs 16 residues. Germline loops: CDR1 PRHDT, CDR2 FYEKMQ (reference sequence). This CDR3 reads CASRATGTSGAGSQYF. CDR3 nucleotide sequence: TGTGCCAGCAGGGCGACCGGGACTAGCGGGGCCGGGTCCCAGTACTTC.

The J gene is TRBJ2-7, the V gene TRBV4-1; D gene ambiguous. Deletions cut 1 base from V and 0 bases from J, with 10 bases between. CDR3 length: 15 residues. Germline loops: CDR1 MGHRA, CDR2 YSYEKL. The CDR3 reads CASSQVAAVSYEQYF. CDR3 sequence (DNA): TGCGCCAGCAGCCAAGTGGCAGCAGTCTCCTACGAGCAGTACTTC.

CDR3 sequence (DNA): TGTGCCAGCAGCTCACAGGTTTACACCGGGGAGCTGTTTTTT. It translates to CASSSQVYTGELFF. The V call is TRBV7-9, the J call TRBJ2-2; D may be TRBD1 (5 bases). Germline loops: CDR1 SEHNR, CDR2 FQNEAQ (reference sequence). V lost 4 bases to trimming and J lost 3 bases, with 9 bases between them. The CDR3 length is 14 residues.

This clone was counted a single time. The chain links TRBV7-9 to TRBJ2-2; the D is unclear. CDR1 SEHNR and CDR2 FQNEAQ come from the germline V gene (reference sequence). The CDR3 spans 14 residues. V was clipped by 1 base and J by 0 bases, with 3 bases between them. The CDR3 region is CASSLVTNTGELFF. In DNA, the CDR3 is TGTGCCAGCAGCTTAGTAACGAACACCGGGGAGCTGTTTTTT.

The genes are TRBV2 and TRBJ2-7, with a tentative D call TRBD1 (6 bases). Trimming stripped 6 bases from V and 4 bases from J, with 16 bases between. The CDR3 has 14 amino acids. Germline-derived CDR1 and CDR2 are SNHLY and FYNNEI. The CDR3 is CASREETGDYEQYF. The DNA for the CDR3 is TGTGCCAGCAGGGAGGAGACAGGAGATTACGAGCAGTACTTC.

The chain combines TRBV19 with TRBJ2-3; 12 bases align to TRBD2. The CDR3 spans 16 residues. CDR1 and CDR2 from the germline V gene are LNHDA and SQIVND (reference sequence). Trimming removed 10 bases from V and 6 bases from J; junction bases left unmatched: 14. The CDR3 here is CATSVLAGGPGDTQYF. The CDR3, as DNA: TGTGCCACCTCCGTCCTAGCGGGGGGGCCAGGGGATACGCAGTATTTT.

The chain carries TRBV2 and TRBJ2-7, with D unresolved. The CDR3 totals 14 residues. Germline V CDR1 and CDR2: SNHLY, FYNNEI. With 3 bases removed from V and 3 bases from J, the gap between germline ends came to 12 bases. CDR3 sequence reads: CASSEVYQLYEQYF. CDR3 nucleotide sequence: TGTGCCAGCAGTGAGGTCTATCAGCTCTACGAGCAGTACTTC.

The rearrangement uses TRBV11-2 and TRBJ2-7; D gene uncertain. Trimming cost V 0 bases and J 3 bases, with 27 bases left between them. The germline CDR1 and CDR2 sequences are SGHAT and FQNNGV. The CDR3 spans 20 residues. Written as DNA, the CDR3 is TGTGCCAGCAGCTTAGATCGTTTCCTAACGAGTGGGCTAGAAGTCTACGAGCAGTACTTC. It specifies CASSLDRFLTSGLEVYEQYF.

As DNA, the CDR3 is TGTGCCATCAGTGGATTGGGGCAAGGAGGTTATGGCTACACCTTC. Translated: CAISGLGQGGYGYTF. J is TRBJ1-2 and V is TRBV10-3, with D possibly TRBD1 on 5 matching bases. Trimming removed 4 bases from V and 5 bases from J, with 17 bases in between. Per germline, CDR1 ENHRY and CDR2 SYGVKD. This CDR3 region has 15 residues.

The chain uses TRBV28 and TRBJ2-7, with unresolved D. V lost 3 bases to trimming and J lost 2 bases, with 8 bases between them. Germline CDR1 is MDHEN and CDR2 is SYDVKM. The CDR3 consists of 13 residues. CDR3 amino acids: CASSFGSTYEQYF. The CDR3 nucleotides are TGTGCCAGCAGTTTTGGTTCAACCTACGAGCAGTACTTC.

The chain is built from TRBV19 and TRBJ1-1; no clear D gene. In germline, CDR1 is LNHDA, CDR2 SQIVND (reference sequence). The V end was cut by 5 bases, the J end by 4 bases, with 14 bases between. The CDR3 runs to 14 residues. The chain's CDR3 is CASSLAAPGTEAFF. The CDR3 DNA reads TGTGCCAGTAGTCTGGCAGCACCGGGCACTGAAGCTTTCTTT.

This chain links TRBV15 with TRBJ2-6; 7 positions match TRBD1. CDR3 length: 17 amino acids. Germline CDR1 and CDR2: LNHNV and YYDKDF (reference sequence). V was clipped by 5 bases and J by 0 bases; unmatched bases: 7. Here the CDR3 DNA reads TGTGCCACCAGCTCGACAGGGATCCTCTCTGGGGCCAACGTCCTGACTTTC. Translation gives CATSSTGILSGANVLTF.

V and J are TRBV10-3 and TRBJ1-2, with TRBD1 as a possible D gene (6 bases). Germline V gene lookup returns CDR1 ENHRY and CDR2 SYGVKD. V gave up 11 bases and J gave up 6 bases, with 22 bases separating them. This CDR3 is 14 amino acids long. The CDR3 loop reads CAVDPGRGTDGYTF. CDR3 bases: TGTGCCGTAGACCCCGGCAGGGGAACGGATGGCTACACCTTC.

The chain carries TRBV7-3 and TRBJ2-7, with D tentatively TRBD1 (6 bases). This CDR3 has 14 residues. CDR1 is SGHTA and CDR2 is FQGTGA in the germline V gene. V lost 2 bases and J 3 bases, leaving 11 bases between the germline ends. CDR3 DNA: TGTGCCAGCAGCTTAGGGGGCGGGTACTACGAGCAGTACTTC. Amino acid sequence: CASSLGGGYYEQYF.

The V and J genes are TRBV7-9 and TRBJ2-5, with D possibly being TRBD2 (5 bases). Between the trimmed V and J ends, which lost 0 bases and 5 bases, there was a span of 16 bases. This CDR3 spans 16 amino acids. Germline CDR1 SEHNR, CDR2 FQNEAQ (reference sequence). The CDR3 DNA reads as TGTGCCAGCAGCTTAGCAGTTGGGCTAGCCGGGGAGACCCAGTACTTC. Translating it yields CASSLAVGLAGETQYF.

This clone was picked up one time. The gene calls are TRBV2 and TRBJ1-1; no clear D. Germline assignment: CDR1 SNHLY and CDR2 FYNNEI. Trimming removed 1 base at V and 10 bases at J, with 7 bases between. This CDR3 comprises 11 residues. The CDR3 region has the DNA TGTGCCAGCAGTGAAGTTACGGGAGCTTTCTTT. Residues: CASSEVTGAFF.

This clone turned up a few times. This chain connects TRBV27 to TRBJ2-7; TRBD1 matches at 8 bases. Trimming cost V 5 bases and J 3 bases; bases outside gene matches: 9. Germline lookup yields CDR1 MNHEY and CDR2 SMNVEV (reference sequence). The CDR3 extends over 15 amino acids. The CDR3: CASSIRTGLNYEQYF. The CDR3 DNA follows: TGTGCCAGCAGTATACGGACAGGGCTAAACTACGAGCAGTACTTC.

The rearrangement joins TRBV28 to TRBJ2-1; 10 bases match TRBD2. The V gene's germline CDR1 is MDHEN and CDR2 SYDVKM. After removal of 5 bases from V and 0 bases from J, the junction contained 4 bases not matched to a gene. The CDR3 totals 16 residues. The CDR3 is CASSGLADVSYNEQFF. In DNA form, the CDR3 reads TGTGCCAGCAGTGGACTAGCGGACGTCTCCTACAATGAGCAGTTCTTC. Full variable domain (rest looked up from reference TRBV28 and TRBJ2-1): DVKVTQSSRYLVKRTGEKVFLECVQDMDHENMFWYRQDPGLGLRLIYFSYDVKMKEKGDIPEGYSVSREKKERFSLILESASTNQTSMYLCASSGLADVSYNEQFFGPGTRLTVL.

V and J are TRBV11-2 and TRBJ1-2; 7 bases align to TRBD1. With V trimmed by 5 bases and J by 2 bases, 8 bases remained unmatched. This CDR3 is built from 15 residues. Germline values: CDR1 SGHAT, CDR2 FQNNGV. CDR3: CASSAGTDTNYGYTF. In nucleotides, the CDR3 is TGTGCCAGCAGCGCTGGGACAGACACAAACTATGGCTACACCTTC.

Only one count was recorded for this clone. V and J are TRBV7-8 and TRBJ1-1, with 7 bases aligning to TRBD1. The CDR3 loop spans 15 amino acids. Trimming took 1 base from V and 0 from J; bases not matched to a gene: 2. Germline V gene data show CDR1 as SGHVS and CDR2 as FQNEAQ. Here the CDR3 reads CASSLDGTVNTEAFF. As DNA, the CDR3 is TGTGCCAGCAGCTTAGATGGGACAGTGAACACTGAAGCTTTCTTT.

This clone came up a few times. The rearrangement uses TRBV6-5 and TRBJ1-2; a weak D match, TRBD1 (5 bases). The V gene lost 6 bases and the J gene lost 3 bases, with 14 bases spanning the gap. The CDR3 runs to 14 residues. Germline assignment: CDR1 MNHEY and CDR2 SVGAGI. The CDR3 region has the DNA TGTGCCAGCAGGTCCGGACGGGACTACTATGGCTACACCTTC. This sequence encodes CASRSGRDYYGYTF.

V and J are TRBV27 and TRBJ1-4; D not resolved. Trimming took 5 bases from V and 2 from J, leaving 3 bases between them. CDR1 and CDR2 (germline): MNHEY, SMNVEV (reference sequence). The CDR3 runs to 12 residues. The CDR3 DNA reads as TGTGCCAGCAGTCCCACTAATGAAAAACTGTTTTTT. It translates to CASSPTNEKLFF.

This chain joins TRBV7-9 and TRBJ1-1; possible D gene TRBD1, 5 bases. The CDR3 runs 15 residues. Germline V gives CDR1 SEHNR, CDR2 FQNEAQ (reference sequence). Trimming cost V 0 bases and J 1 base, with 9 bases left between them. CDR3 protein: CASSLAVGQNTEAFF. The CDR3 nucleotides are TGTGCCAGCAGCTTAGCGGTCGGACAGAACACTGAAGCTTTCTTT.

As DNA, the CDR3 is TGTGCCAGCAGCTTTTGGTCGGGGGTCAGACGTGACGAGCAGTACTTC. Its translation: CASSFWSGVRRDEQYF. V and J are TRBV11-2 and TRBJ2-7, with D perhaps matching TRBD2 (6 bases). With 3 bases removed from V and 5 bases from J, the gap between germline ends came to 20 bases. Per germline, CDR1 SGHAT and CDR2 FQNNGV. CDR3 length equals 16 residues. Looking up the rest from reference TRBV11-2 and TRBJ2-7 gives the full variable domain: EAGVAQSPRYKIIEKRQSVAFWCNPISGHATLYWYQQILGQGPKLLIQFQNNGVVDDSQLPKDRFSAERLKGVDSTLKIQPAKLEDSAVYLCASSFWSGVRRDEQYFGPGTRLTVT.

The CDR3, as DNA: TGTGCCAGCAGCTGGGGACAGTCCTACGAGCAGTACTTC. Its protein is CASSWGQSYEQYF. This rearrangement joins TRBV13 to TRBJ2-7; 7 nucleotides align to TRBD1. CDR1 and CDR2 (germline): PRHDT, FYEKMQ (reference sequence). The CDR3 totals 13 residues. V dropped 4 bases and J dropped 1; count of bases not matched to a gene: 1.

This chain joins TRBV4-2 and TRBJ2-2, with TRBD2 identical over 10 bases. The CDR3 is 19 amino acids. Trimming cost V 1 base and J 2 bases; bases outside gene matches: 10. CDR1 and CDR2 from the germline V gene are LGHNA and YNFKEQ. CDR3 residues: CASSQVTVTSGFNTGELFF. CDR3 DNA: TGTGCCAGCAGCCAAGTGACTGTGACTAGCGGGTTCAACACCGGGGAGCTGTTTTTT.

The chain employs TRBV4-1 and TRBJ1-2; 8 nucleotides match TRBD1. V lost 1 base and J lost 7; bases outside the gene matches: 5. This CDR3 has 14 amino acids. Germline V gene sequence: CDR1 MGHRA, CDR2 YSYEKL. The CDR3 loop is CASSQGQGLGGYTF. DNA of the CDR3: TGCGCCAGCAGCCAAGGACAGGGGTTGGGTGGCTACACCTTC.

The CDR3 sequence is CASNAGTNTEAFF. CDR3 nucleotide sequence: TGTGCCAGTAACGCAGGCACTAACACTGAAGCTTTCTTT. The V gene is TRBV19, the J gene TRBJ1-1; D gene uncertain. V was trimmed by 7 bases and J by 2 bases, leaving 11 bases between them. Germline V gene data show CDR1 as LNHDA and CDR2 as SQIVND (reference sequence). The CDR3 totals 13 residues.

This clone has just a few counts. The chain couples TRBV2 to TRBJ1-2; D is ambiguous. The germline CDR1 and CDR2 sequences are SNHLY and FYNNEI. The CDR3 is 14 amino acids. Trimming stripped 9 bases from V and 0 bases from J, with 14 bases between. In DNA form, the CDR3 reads TGTGCCAGGGTCACTGGAGTTTCTAACTATGGCTACACCTTC. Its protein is CARVTGVSNYGYTF.

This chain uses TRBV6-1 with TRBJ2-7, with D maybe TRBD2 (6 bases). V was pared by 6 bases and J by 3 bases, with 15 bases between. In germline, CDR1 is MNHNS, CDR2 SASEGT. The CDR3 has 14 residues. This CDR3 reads CASSQSAEGYEQYF. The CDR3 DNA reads TGTGCCAGCAGCCAATCCGCGGAGGGCTACGAGCAGTACTTC.

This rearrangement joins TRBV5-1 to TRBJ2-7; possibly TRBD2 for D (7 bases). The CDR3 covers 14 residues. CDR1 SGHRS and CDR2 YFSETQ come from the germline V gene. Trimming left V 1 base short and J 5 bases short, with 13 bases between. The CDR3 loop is CASSLWGGANEQYF. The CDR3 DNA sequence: TGCGCCAGCAGCTTGTGGGGGGGGGCGAACGAGCAGTACTTC.

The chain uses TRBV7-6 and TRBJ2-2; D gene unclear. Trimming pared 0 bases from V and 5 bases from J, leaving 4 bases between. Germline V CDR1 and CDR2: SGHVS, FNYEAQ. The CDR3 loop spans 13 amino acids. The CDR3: CASSLAGTGELFF. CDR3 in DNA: TGTGCCAGCAGCTTAGCGGGGACCGGGGAGCTGTTTTTT.